This T cell receptor beta chain originates from a study of Graves' ophthalmopathy and Graves' hyperthyroidism. About the study: Upon initial diagnosis and before any treatment, peripheral blood was collected. Study-level points and caveats: Both a roughly 64% sensitivity and an approximately 72% specificity characterized the model's predictions of ophthalmopathy progression.

By frequency in the sample, this clonotype is medium-sized. Antigen specificity is unknown. Absence of ophthalmopathy within 18 months of follow-up defined stable hyperthyroidism. Aged 18 to 65, hyperthyroidism patients had been newly diagnosed, with under 2 months' duration. Germline values: CDR1 DFQATT, CDR2 SNEGSKA (reference sequence). This CDR3 is built from 15 residues. The V end lost 2 bases, the J end lost 4 bases, and 18 bases lay between the germline ends. Amplified TCR beta CDR3 regions were obtained using RNA transcripts as template. The authors performed first-round RT-PCR with HTBI primers and then a second-round multiplex PCR. A single record per CDR3 protein comes from TCRdb applying MiXCR to the multiplex PCR reads. The sample has 35,000 to 50,000 distinct CDR3 sequences, 50% seen once.

This TCR derives from an adult woman with stable Graves' hyperthyroidism. The chain employs TRBV20-1 and TRBJ2-7; tentatively, D is TRBD1 (6 bases). Sequences were obtained from peripheral blood. CDR3 sequence (DNA): TGCAGTGCTAGACCCGCCAGGGGAGTGAGATACGAGCAGTACTTC. It encodes CSARPARGVRYEQYF.